The entry below describes one TCR beta chain. The data derive from a study of graft-versus-host responses after intestinal transplantation. The V end was cut by 6 bases, the J end by 4 bases, with 15 bases between. In germline, CDR1 is MDHEN, CDR2 SYDVKM. The CDR3 totals 14 residues. TCRdb's table, derived via immunoSEQ multiplex PCR, lists solely in-frame clones and lacks some. Here the sample spans almost 70,000 clones, approximately 92% being singletons. This chain links TRBV28 with TRBJ1-1, with D perhaps TRBD1 (5 bases). The input for sequencing was bone marrow, taken 700 to 750 days after intestinal transplantation. The clonotype comes from a human patient who received an intestinal transplant, so some T cells may come from the graft donor. CDR3 in amino acids: CASSPAGRSTEAFF. The CDR3 nucleotides read TGTGCCAGCAGCCCCGCAGGGAGAAGCACTGAAGCTTTCTTT.